The 20 T cell receptor beta chains listed next were all sequenced from one sample in a study of memory CD4+ T cells and cytomegalovirus serostatus. The sort gate was single viable CD3+CD4+CD8-CD45RO+ cells for memory CD4+ T cells. Generated by immunoSEQ multiplex PCR, the TCRdb table keeps only in-frame clones and is missing some. Of around 30,000 clones in the sample, around 74% were seen once. The specimen sequenced was memory CD4+ T cells from blood. Every receptor here comes from an adult in good health and CMV-seronegative. Some clones in this sample may be carry-over from other donors' samples.

CDR3 loop: CASSLGTKSTYGYTF. CDR3 bases: TGTGCCAGTAGTCTGGGGACAAAATCCACCTATGGCTACACCTTC. The chain recombines TRBV19 with TRBJ1-2; D might be TRBD1 (6 bases). From germline, CDR1 is LNHDA and CDR2 SQIVND (reference sequence). Trimming removed 5 bases from V and 4 bases from J, with 17 bases in between. This CDR3 contains 15 residues.

The rearrangement uses TRBV5-1 and TRBJ1-4, with 8 positions matching TRBD1. CDR3 length equals 15 residues. The germline V gene encodes CDR1 SGHRS and CDR2 YFSETQ. V gave up 4 bases and J gave up 13 bases; unmatched junction bases: 15. For the CDR3, the DNA is TGCGCCAGCAGCCCCACGGGGGACAGGACCGAAGGACTGTTTTTT. Translated: CASSPTGDRTEGLFF.

This clone has just one count. The genes are TRBV10-2 and TRBJ1-2, with TRBD1 matching 9 bases. The J segment lost 5 bases and the V segment lost 6 bases, leaving 4 bases of the junction unmatched. The CDR3 is 13 residues long. Germline V gene sequence: CDR1 WSHSY, CDR2 SAAADI. CDR3 sequence: CASRGGQGYGYTF. The CDR3 DNA follows: TGCGCCAGCAGGGGAGGACAGGGGTATGGCTACACCTTC.

The CDR3 DNA reads as TGTGCCTGGAGTGGTGGGGACCACACAGATACGCAGTATTTT. Its protein product is CAWSGGDHTDTQYF. The J gene is TRBJ2-3, the V gene TRBV30; the D call may be TRBD1 or TRBD2 (5 bases each). Trimming stripped 1 base from V and 2 bases from J, with 10 bases between. Germline CDR1 is GTSNPN and CDR2 is SVGIG (reference sequence). This CDR3 contains 14 residues.

The sample holds one count of this clone. The chain links TRBV2 to TRBJ2-5; tentative D call: TRBD1 (5 bases). V shed 8 bases and J shed 1 base, with 17 bases lying between them. Germline CDR1 and CDR2: SNHLY and FYNNEI. The CDR3 covers 15 residues. In DNA form, the CDR3 reads TGTGCCAGCGGGGTGGCAGGGAATCCCCAAGAGACCCAGTACTTC. This encodes CASGVAGNPQETQYF.

The rearrangement links TRBV5-4 to TRBJ1-2; 7 positions match TRBD1. The J segment lost 2 bases and the V segment lost 4 bases, leaving 8 bases of the junction unmatched. The CDR3 covers 15 residues. Germline lookup yields CDR1 SGHNT and CDR2 YYREEE (reference sequence). Here the CDR3 DNA reads TGTGCCAGCAGCCTAAGACAGGGAGGGAACTATGGCTACACCTTC. It encodes CASSLRQGGNYGYTF. Full variable domain (outside the CDR3, taken from reference TRBV5-4 and TRBJ1-2): ETGVTQSPTHLIKTRGQQVTLRCSSQSGHNTVSWYQQALGQGPQFIFQYYREEENGRGNFPPRFSGLQFPNYSSELNVNALELDDSALYLCASSLRQGGNYGYTFGSGTRLTVV.

The J gene is TRBJ1-1, the V gene TRBV15, with D uncertain. This CDR3 spans 15 amino acids. V was pared by 0 bases and J by 1 base, with 9 bases between. Germline V CDR1 and CDR2: LNHNV, YYDKDF (reference sequence). DNA of the CDR3: TGTGCCACCAGCAGAGATATAAATGGGAACACTGAAGCTTTCTTT. This sequence encodes CATSRDINGNTEAFF.

This chain uses TRBV7-2 with TRBJ2-3, with 8 positions matching TRBD2. The CDR3 spans 15 residues. The germline V gene has CDR1 SGHTA and CDR2 FQGNSA. V trimming: 5 bases; J trimming: 5 bases; junction bases outside the gene matches: 9. Here the CDR3 reads CASSQRAGGKDTQYF. The CDR3 DNA sequence: TGTGCCAGCAGCCAACGGGCGGGGGGTAAAGATACGCAGTATTTT.

The rearrangement joins TRBV2 to TRBJ1-1, with TRBD1 matching over 7 bases. The CDR3 runs 17 residues. Germline assignment: CDR1 SNHLY and CDR2 FYNNEI. V gave up 7 bases and J gave up 0 bases; unmatched junction bases: 14. The CDR3 sequence: CASIPPRGQLLNTEAFF. Here the CDR3 DNA reads TGTGCCAGCATACCCCCCAGGGGACAGCTTTTGAACACTGAAGCTTTCTTT.

The genes are TRBV11-3 and TRBJ1-1; D is unclear. This CDR3 spans 16 amino acids. V dropped 3 bases and J dropped 3 bases, with 17 bases sitting between them. The germline gives CDR1 SGHNT, CDR2 YENEEA. The CDR3 loop is CASSFGRWDSHTEAFF. The DNA for the CDR3 is TGTGCCAGCAGCTTCGGGAGGTGGGATTCGCACACTGAAGCTTTCTTT.

The chain combines TRBV15 with TRBJ2-3; TRBD1 matches at 8 bases. The CDR3 covers 16 residues. Germline CDR1 LNHNV, CDR2 YYDKDF (reference sequence). Trimming at V came to 0 bases and at J to 0 bases, leaving 2 bases not matched to a gene. CDR3 DNA: TGTGCCACCAGCAGAGAAGGACAGGGAAGCACAGATACGCAGTATTTT. Amino acids: CATSREGQGSTDTQYF.

This clone was observed a few times. The chain recombines TRBV6-1 with TRBJ2-1; 11 nucleotides align to TRBD2. The germline V gene encodes CDR1 MNHNS and CDR2 SASEGT. The CDR3 has 14 amino acids. V trimming: 6 bases; J trimming: 8 bases; junction bases outside the gene matches: 6. The CDR3 reads CASSLAGGRYEQFF. The CDR3 DNA reads as TGTGCCAGCAGCCTAGCGGGGGGCCGGTATGAGCAGTTCTTC.

The chain has TRBV7-8 and TRBJ1-2, with 9 bases matching TRBD1. The germline gives CDR1 SGHVS, CDR2 FQNEAQ. The CDR3 is 14 residues long. The ends lost 5 bases at V and 6 bases at J; junction bases unmatched: 7. The CDR3 region has the DNA TGTGCCAGCAGCCTCGGGACAGGGAGCGATGGCTACACCTTC. Protein: CASSLGTGSDGYTF.

The chain links TRBV27 to TRBJ1-5, with 7 bases that match TRBD1. With V trimmed by 6 bases and J by 2 bases, 4 bases remained unmatched. The CDR3 is 14 residues long. Germline assignment: CDR1 MNHEY and CDR2 SMNVEV (reference sequence). CDR3 in DNA: TGTGCCAGCAGAACCGGGACAGGCAATCAGCCCCAGCATTTT. Amino acids: CASRTGTGNQPQHF.

The chain is built from TRBV18 and TRBJ2-6, with a possible D match to TRBD2 (5 bases). The CDR3 sequence is 15 residues long. Germline CDR1 is KGHSH and CDR2 is LQKENI. The V gene lost 3 bases and the J gene lost 1 base, with 7 bases spanning the gap. CDR3 residues: CASSPGVSGANVLTF. The CDR3 region has the DNA TGTGCCAGCTCACCCGGGGTATCTGGGGCCAACGTCCTGACTTTC.

The chain employs TRBV19 and TRBJ2-7; TRBD1 aligns across 7 bases. Germline CDR1 is LNHDA and CDR2 is SQIVND (reference sequence). The CDR3 covers 14 residues. After removal of 5 bases from V and 1 base from J, the junction contained 5 bases not matched to a gene. CDR3 sequence: CASSFRQGSYEQYF. The CDR3 nucleotides are TGTGCCAGTAGTTTCCGACAGGGATCCTACGAGCAGTACTTC.

V and J are TRBV19 and TRBJ1-1, with TRBD1 as a possible D gene (5 bases). Germline V CDR1 and CDR2: LNHDA, SQIVND (reference sequence). The CDR3 has 14 residues. Deletions cut 2 bases from V and 5 bases from J, with 12 bases between. CDR3: CASSISQGRTEAFF. As DNA, the CDR3 is TGTGCCAGTAGTATATCCCAGGGTCGGACTGAAGCTTTCTTT.

The table lists this clone with a few counts. The chain joins TRBV18 to TRBJ1-1; D uncertain. V lost 6 bases and J lost 0, with 14 bases in between. Germline CDR1 and CDR2: KGHSH and LQKENI. The CDR3 covers 15 residues. This CDR3 reads CASSPTGPMNTEAFF. The CDR3 DNA reads TGTGCCAGCTCCCCAACCGGGCCGATGAACACTGAAGCTTTCTTT. Complete variable domain (other parts from reference TRBV18 and TRBJ1-1): NAGVMQNPRHLVRRRGQEARLRCSPMKGHSHVYWYRQLPEEGLKFMVYLQKENIIDESGMPKERFSAEFPKEGPSILRIQQVVRGDSAAYFCASSPTGPMNTEAFFGQGTRLTVV.

The chain has TRBV19 and TRBJ1-3; D not certain. Looked up from germline, CDR1 is LNHDA and CDR2 is SQIVND (reference sequence). The CDR3 totals 16 residues. Trimming shortened V by 5 bases and J by 0 bases, and 14 bases separated the two germline ends. The CDR3 sequence is CASSPWRRGSGNTIYF. As DNA, the CDR3 is TGTGCCAGTAGTCCGTGGAGGCGGGGCTCTGGAAACACCATATATTTT.

The V gene is TRBV19, the J gene TRBJ2-6, with D unresolved. Germline CDR1 is LNHDA and CDR2 is SQIVND (reference sequence). CDR3 size: 17 residues. Deletions cut 6 bases from V and 0 bases from J, with 15 bases between. The CDR3 here is CASSDGLAVSGANVLTF. CDR3 in DNA: TGTGCCAGTAGCGACGGATTGGCAGTCTCTGGGGCCAACGTCCTGACTTTC.